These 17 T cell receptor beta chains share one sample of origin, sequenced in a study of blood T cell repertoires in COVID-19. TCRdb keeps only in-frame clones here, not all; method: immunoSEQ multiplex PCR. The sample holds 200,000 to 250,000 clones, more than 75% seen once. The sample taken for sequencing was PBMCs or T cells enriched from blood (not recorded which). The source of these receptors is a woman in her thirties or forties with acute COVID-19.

CDR3 protein: CASSYYGSRGSSYNEQFF. CDR3 DNA: TGTGCCAGCAGTTATTACGGGAGTCGGGGAAGCTCCTACAATGAGCAGTTCTTC. The rearrangement links TRBV13 to TRBJ2-1; maybe TRBD2 (6 bases). The V end lost 6 bases, the J end lost 0 bases, and 21 bases lay between the germline ends. Germline CDR1 PRHDT, CDR2 FYEKMQ (reference sequence). The CDR3 length is 18 residues.

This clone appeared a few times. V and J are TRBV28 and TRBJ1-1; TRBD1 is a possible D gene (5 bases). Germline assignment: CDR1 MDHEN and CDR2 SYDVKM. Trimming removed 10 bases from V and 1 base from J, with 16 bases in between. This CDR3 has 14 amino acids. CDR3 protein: CATISRATNTEAFF. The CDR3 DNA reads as TGTGCCACGATCTCCAGGGCTACGAACACTGAAGCTTTCTTT.

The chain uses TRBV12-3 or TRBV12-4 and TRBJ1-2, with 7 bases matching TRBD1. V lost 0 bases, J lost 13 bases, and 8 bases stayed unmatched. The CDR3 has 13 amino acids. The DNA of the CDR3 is TGTGCCAGCAGTTTAGCTCAGGGACAGATCGTCACCTTC. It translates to CASSLAQGQIVTF.

Here the CDR3 reads CASSPKFQRDSYEQYF. CDR3 DNA: TGTGCCAGCTCACCAAAGTTCCAGCGGGACTCCTACGAGCAGTACTTC. The chain employs TRBV18 and TRBJ2-7; 7 nucleotides match TRBD2. Trimming removed 2 bases from V and 0 bases from J; junction bases left unmatched: 7. Germline CDR1 is KGHSH and CDR2 is LQKENI. This CDR3 is 16 amino acids long.

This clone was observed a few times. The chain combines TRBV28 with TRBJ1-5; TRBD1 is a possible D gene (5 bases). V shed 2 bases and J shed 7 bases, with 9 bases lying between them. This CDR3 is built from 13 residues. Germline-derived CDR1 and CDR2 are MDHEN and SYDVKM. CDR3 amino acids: CASSLQGSQPQHF. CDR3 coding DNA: TGTGCCAGCAGTTTACAGGGTAGCCAGCCCCAGCATTTT.

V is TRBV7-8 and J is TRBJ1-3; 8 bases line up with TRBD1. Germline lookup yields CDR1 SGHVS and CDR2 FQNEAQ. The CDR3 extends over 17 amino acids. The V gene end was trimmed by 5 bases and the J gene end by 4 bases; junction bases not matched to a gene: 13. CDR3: CASSARGRGRAGNTIYF. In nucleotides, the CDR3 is TGTGCCAGCAGCGCAAGGGGCAGGGGGCGCGCGGGAAACACCATATATTTT.

The CDR3 loop reads CASSFGTGIYGYTF. The DNA of the CDR3 is TGTGCCAGCAGCTTCGGGACAGGGATCTATGGCTACACCTTC. This sequence joins TRBV5-6 and TRBJ1-2; 9 bases are a match to TRBD1. The CDR3 spans 14 residues. Trimming at V came to 2 bases and at J to 4 bases, leaving 3 bases not matched to a gene. The germline CDR1 and CDR2 sequences are SGHDT and YYEEEE.

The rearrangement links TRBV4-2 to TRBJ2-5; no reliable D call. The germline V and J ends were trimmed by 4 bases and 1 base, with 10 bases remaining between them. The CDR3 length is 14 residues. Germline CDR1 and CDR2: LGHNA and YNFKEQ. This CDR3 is CASSPDTGQETQYF. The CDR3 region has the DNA TGTGCCAGCAGCCCCGACACCGGCCAAGAGACCCAGTACTTC.

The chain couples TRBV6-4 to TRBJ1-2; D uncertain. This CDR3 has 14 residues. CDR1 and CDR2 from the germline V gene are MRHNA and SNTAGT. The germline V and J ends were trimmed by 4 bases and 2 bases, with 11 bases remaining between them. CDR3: CASSVTSQNYGYTF. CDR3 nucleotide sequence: TGTGCCAGCAGTGTTACATCACAGAACTATGGCTACACCTTC.

The CDR3 reads CASRTESGTGSEAFF. The CDR3 nucleotides read TGTGCCAGCAGGACGGAATCCGGGACAGGGTCTGAAGCTTTCTTT. The gene calls are TRBV7-9 and TRBJ1-1; 9 nucleotides align to TRBD1. Unmatched junction bases numbered 11, after V lost 6 bases and J lost 6 bases. This CDR3 has 15 amino acids. CDR1 and CDR2 from the germline V gene are SEHNR and FQNEAQ (reference sequence).

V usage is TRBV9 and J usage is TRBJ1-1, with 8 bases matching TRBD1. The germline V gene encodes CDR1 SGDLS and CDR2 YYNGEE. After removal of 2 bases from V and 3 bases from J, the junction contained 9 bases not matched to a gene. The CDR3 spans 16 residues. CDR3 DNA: TGTGCCAGCAGCGTGGACTCGGACAGGGAGGACACTGAAGCTTTCTTT. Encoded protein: CASSVDSDREDTEAFF.

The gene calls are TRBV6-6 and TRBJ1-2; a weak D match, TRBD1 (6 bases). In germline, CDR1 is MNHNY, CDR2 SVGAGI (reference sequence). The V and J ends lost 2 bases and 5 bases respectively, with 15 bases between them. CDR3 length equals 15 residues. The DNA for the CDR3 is TGTGCCAGCAGTTACGGGGGGGGGCAGGGATATGGCTACACCTTC. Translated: CASSYGGGQGYGYTF.

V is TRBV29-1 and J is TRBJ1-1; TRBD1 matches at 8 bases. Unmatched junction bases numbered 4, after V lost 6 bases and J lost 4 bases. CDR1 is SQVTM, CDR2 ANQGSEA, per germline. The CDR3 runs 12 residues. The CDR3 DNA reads TGCAGCGTAGGACAGGGTAGCACTGAAGCTTTCTTT. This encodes CSVGQGSTEAFF.

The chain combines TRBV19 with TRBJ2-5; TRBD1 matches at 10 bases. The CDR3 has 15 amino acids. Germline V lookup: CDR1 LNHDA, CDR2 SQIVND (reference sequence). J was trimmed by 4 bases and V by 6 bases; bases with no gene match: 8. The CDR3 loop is CASSSTGGWGETQYF. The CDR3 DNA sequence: TGTGCCAGTAGCTCGACAGGGGGCTGGGGAGAGACCCAGTACTTC.

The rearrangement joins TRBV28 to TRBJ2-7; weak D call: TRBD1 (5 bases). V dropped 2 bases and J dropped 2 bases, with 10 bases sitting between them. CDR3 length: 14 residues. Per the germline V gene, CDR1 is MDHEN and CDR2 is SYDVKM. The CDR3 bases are TGTGCCAGCAGTTTAGTTTCAGGGCCCTACGAGCAGTACTTC. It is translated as CASSLVSGPYEQYF.

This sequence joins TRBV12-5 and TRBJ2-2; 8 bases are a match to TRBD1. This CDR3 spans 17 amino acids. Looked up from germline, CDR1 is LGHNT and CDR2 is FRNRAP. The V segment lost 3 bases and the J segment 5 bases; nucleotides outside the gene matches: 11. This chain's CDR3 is CASGFLQGAGGTGELFF. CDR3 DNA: TGTGCTAGTGGTTTCCTGCAGGGGGCTGGGGGGACCGGGGAGCTGTTTTTT. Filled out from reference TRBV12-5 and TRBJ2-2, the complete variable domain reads DARVTQTPRHKVTEMGQEVTMRCQPILGHNTVFWYRQTMMQGLELLAYFRNRAPLDDSGMPKDRFSAEMPDATLATLKIQPSEPRDSAVYFCASGFLQGAGGTGELFFGEGSRLTVL.

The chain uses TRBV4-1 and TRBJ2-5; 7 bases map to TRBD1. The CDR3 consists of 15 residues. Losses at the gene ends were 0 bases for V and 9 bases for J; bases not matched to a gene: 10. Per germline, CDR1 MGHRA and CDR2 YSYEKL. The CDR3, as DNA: TGCGCCAGCAGCCAAGATCGACAGGGCCTGGGGGCCCAGTACTTC. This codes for CASSQDRQGLGAQYF.